This T cell receptor (beta chain) appears in the sequencing data of a study of blood T cell repertoires in COVID-19. For the study at large: Acute-phase and convalescent COVID-19 samples originated in the United States, Italy and Spain. PBMCs, B-cell-depleted T cells, or T cells provided the cDNA or gDNA that made up the material.

Under the authors' procedure: Using reference gene primer amplification, nucleated cell counts were estimated. Data came from immunoSEQ multiplex PCR; TCRdb stores just in-frame clones and leaves some out. V, J and clone size are those of that table, while D and trimming were read from the DNA. The sample lists approximately 150,000 clones, approximately 89% occurring once. This clonotype was sampled from a man between 60 and 75 years old with active or convalescent COVID-19. Material: peripheral blood.

The DNA of the CDR3 is TGCGCCAGCAGCTTAAGTAGCGGGTCCACCGGGGAGCTGTTTTTT. It encodes CASSLSSGSTGELFF. The chain has TRBV5-1 and TRBJ2-2; 7 nucleotides align to TRBD2. This CDR3 spans 15 amino acids. V was pared by 2 bases and J by 4 bases, with 5 bases of the junction left unmatched. Looked up from germline, CDR1 is SGHRS and CDR2 is YFSETQ.